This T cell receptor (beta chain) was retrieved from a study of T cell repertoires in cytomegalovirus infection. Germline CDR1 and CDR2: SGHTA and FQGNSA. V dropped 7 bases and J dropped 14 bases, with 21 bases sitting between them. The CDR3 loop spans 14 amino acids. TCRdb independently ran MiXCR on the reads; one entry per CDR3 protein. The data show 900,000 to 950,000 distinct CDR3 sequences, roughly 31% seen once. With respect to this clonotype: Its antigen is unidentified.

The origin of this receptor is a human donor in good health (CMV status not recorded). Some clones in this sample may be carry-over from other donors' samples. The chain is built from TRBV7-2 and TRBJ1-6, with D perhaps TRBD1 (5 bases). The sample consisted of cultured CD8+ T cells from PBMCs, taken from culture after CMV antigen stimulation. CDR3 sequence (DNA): TGTGCCAGCACCCCTTCGGACCCGAAGGGGACCCTCCACTTT. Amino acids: CASTPSDPKGTLHF.